A single sample is the source of the 30 T cell receptor beta chains below, sequenced in a study of post-analysis software for immune sequencing data. General observations from the study: The five TRBV segments detected at higher frequency in patients than in controls included TRBV5-6, TRBV5-1 and TRBV20-1.

Each TCR beta cDNA library carried unique molecular identifiers. TCRdb independently ran MiXCR on the PCR reads; one entry per CDR3 protein. The sample contains about 260,000 distinct CDR3 sequences, approximately 34% of which appear only once. No antigens are known for them. The sample was blood. The receptors derive from a girl under 18 with multiple sclerosis.

This chain joins TRBV5-1 and TRBJ2-1; D gene unclear. Germline-derived CDR1 and CDR2 are SGHRS and YFSETQ. V lost 1 base and J 9 bases, leaving 11 bases between the germline ends. This CDR3 has 13 amino acids. CDR3 sequence (DNA): TGCGCCAGCAGCTTGACTTGGAACACTGAGCAGTTCTTC. Protein: CASSLTWNTEQFF.

The chain links TRBV7-2 to TRBJ2-7; D is possibly TRBD1 or TRBD2 (6 bases each). Germline values: CDR1 SGHTA, CDR2 FQGNSA. CDR3 length: 16 amino acids. Trimming took off 5 bases at V and 9 bases at J, with 26 bases between the two ends. Written as DNA, the CDR3 is TGTGCCAGCAGCCAAGGTCGGGGGCAGGTGCCCTGGGGGCAGTACTTC. Its translation: CASSQGRGQVPWGQYF.

This clonotype was recorded many times. The chain employs TRBV7-9 and TRBJ2-1; TRBD2 matches at 7 bases. This CDR3 has 16 amino acids. The J segment lost 2 bases and the V segment lost 0 bases, leaving 4 bases of the junction unmatched. CDR1 is SEHNR, CDR2 FQNEAQ, per germline (reference sequence). CDR3 sequence (DNA): TGTGCCAGCAGCTTAGCGGAAAGCGGGACCTACAATGAGCAGTTCTTC. Amino acid sequence: CASSLAESGTYNEQFF.

This clonotype has ten or more counts. The chain is built from TRBV15 and TRBJ2-3, with D possibly matching TRBD2 (5 bases). Germline loops: CDR1 LNHNV, CDR2 YYDKDF (reference sequence). The CDR3 has 15 residues. Trimming pared 1 base from V and 1 base from J, leaving 9 bases between. CDR3 coding DNA: TGTGCCACCAGCAGAGCGGATAGCGGCACAGATACGCAGTATTTT. This encodes CATSRADSGTDTQYF.

Notes on this clonotype: This may come from a read error, since a much larger clone is one base off. The chain is built from TRBV6-5 and TRBJ1-5, with a tentative D call TRBD1 (5 bases). CDR1 and CDR2 (germline): MNHEY, SVGAGI. The CDR3 is 13 amino acids. This CDR3 reads CASRRQLNQPLHF. In nucleotides, the CDR3 is TGTGCCAGCAGAAGACAGCTCAATCAGCCCCTGCATTTT.

The gene calls are TRBV10-3 and TRBJ2-5, with TRBD1 as a possible D gene (5 bases). CDR3 size: 14 residues. Germline V gene data show CDR1 as ENHRY and CDR2 as SYGVKD. Deletions cut 4 bases from V and 5 bases from J, with 14 bases between. This chain's CDR3 is CAISGARAWETQYF. CDR3 sequence (DNA): TGTGCCATCAGTGGGGCCAGGGCGTGGGAGACCCAGTACTTC.

This clonotype was observed many times. This sequence joins TRBV21-1 and TRBJ2-1; whether TRBD1, the table's D call, matches the DNA was not checked. TRBV21-1 is reported as a pseudogene. The length of the CDR3 is 13 residues. CDR3 sequence: CASSNSRGCEQFF. DNA of the CDR3: TGTGCCAGCAGCAACTCGAGGGGGTGCGAGCAGTTCTTC.

This clonotype was recorded at least ten times. The chain has TRBV9 and TRBJ1-6; D might be TRBD1 (6 bases). Germline loops: CDR1 SGDLS, CDR2 YYNGEE. The CDR3 runs to 14 residues. Trimming shortened V by 3 bases and J by 6 bases, and 10 bases separated the two germline ends. CDR3 nucleotide sequence: TGTGCCAGCAGCGGGACAGTAATTAATTCACCCCTCCACTTT. Encoded protein: CASSGTVINSPLHF.

This clonotype has a single count. CDR3 coding DNA: TGCGCCAGCAGCCTACGGGACTACGAGACCCAGTACTTC. Amino acids: CASSLRDYETQYF. The gene calls are TRBV5-1 and TRBJ2-5; 7 nucleotides align to TRBD2. CDR1 and CDR2 (germline): SGHRS, YFSETQ. The CDR3 consists of 13 residues. Trimming cost V 4 bases and J 5 bases; bases outside gene matches: 5.

The table lists this clonotype with many counts. The J gene is TRBJ2-3, the V gene TRBV4-2; D not resolved. Looked up from germline, CDR1 is LGHNA and CDR2 is YNFKEQ. This CDR3 has 15 amino acids. Trimming took off 0 bases at V and 1 base at J, with 8 bases between the two ends. CDR3 coding DNA: TGTGCCAGCAGCCAAGATGGGGTTCGCACAGATACGCAGTATTTT. Its protein product is CASSQDGVRTDTQYF.

The chain couples TRBV5-8 to TRBJ2-7; 8 nucleotides agree with TRBD2. Germline assignment: CDR1 SGHTS and CDR2 YDEGEE. The CDR3 runs to 15 residues. V gave up 4 bases and J gave up 0 bases; unmatched junction bases: 6. The CDR3 DNA is TGTGCCAGCAGCCTAGCGGGCGTTAGCTCCTACGAGCAGTACTTC. Protein: CASSLAGVSSYEQYF.

V is TRBV6-5 and J is TRBJ2-2, with D tentatively TRBD2 (6 bases). Between the trimmed V and J ends, which lost 2 bases and 5 bases, there was a span of 18 bases. The germline V gene has CDR1 MNHEY and CDR2 SVGAGI. The CDR3 contains 17 residues. The CDR3 reads CASSYVSLATGTGELFF. CDR3 nucleotide sequence: TGTGCCAGCAGTTACGTAAGCCTAGCGACTGGTACCGGGGAGCTGTTTTTT.

This clonotype has at least ten counts. The chain is built from TRBV10-3 and TRBJ2-1, with TRBD2 matching 14 bases. CDR3 length: 19 residues. Germline trimming cut 3 bases from V and 7 bases from J; bases unmatched to any gene: 14. The germline V gene encodes CDR1 ENHRY and CDR2 SYGVKD. CDR3 DNA: TGTGCCATCAGTGAACGGAGGGGACTAGCGGGAGCGGGGCCGAATGAGCAGTTCTTC. This gives the protein CAISERRGLAGAGPNEQFF.

The rearrangement joins TRBV7-2 to TRBJ2-1; the match to TRBD1 covers 9 bases. Germline CDR1 SGHTA, CDR2 FQGNSA. J was trimmed by 7 bases and V by 5 bases; bases with no gene match: 9. The CDR3 has 15 amino acids. The CDR3 DNA is TGTGCCAGCAGCCCGTGGACAGGGGTGACGAATGAGCAGTTCTTC. It encodes CASSPWTGVTNEQFF.

This clonotype was seen many times. CDR3 bases: TGTGCCAGCATCAGGAGGGGGTTTTATGAAAAACTGTTTTTT. Its translation is CASIRRGFYEKLFF. The J gene is TRBJ1-4, the V gene TRBV21-1; TRBD1 is the table's D call and was not checked against the DNA. TRBV21-1 is an annotated pseudogene. The CDR3 length is 14 residues.

J is TRBJ1-2 and V is TRBV4-1; 8 bases are a match to TRBD1. The V gene's germline CDR1 is MGHRA and CDR2 YSYEKL. V was clipped by 3 bases and J by 5 bases; unmatched bases: 11. CDR3 length: 16 amino acids. The CDR3: CASSHVGRTGQYGYTF. In nucleotides, the CDR3 is TGCGCCAGCAGCCACGTGGGTCGGACAGGGCAGTATGGCTACACCTTC.

This rearrangement joins TRBV6-4 to TRBJ2-1; D may correspond to TRBD1 or TRBD2 (5 bases each). V was clipped by 2 bases and J by 5 bases, with 13 bases between them. The CDR3 is 15 residues long. Looked up from germline, CDR1 is MRHNA and CDR2 is SNTAGT. CDR3 sequence: CASSDRRSGHNEQFF. For the CDR3, the DNA is TGTGCCAGCAGTGACCGGCGGTCGGGGCACAATGAGCAGTTCTTC.

This clonotype was seen a few times. The chain employs TRBV5-1 and TRBJ1-1; no clear D gene. Trimming shortened V by 7 bases and J by 5 bases, and 9 bases separated the two germline ends. Germline-derived CDR1 and CDR2 are SGHRS and YFSETQ. CDR3 length: 11 residues. CDR3 amino acids: CASCGETEAFF. CDR3 nucleotide sequence: TGCGCCAGCTGTGGGGAGACTGAAGCTTTCTTT.

This clonotype was counted ten times or more. The rearrangement links TRBV7-9 to TRBJ2-1; tentative D call: TRBD1 (6 bases). Trimming took 2 bases from V and 8 from J, leaving 22 bases between them. Germline V gene sequence: CDR1 SEHNR, CDR2 FQNEAQ (reference sequence). The CDR3 is 17 residues long. The CDR3 protein is CASSLRPWTAESDEQFF. The CDR3 DNA reads TGTGCCAGCAGCTTACGTCCATGGACAGCAGAAAGCGATGAGCAGTTCTTC.

This clonotype was picked up many times. The chain carries TRBV20-1 and TRBJ2-4, with D unclear. Per germline, CDR1 DFQATT and CDR2 SNEGSKA (reference sequence). The CDR3 runs to 15 residues. The V and J ends lost 3 bases and 1 base respectively, with 13 bases between them. The CDR3 loop reads CSASGLWLAKNIQYF. In nucleotides, the CDR3 is TGCAGTGCTAGCGGCCTGTGGCTGGCCAAAAACATTCAGTACTTC.

This clonotype was detected many times. V is TRBV14 and J is TRBJ1-2; TRBD1 agrees at 7 bases. The CDR3 consists of 13 residues. CDR1 and CDR2 (germline): SGHDN, FVKESK. V lost 4 bases to trimming and J lost 9 bases; unmatched junction nucleotides: 8. The CDR3 loop reads CASSPRYRGSYTF. The CDR3 nucleotides are TGTGCCAGCAGCCCACGATACAGGGGTAGCTACACCTTC.

This clonotype was detected ten times or more. V is TRBV5-1 and J is TRBJ2-1; TRBD1 aligns across 11 bases. The length of the CDR3 is 15 residues. V lost 4 bases, J lost 9 bases, and 9 bases stayed unmatched. Germline V gene sequence: CDR1 SGHRS, CDR2 YFSETQ. The CDR3 region is CASSHRDRGASEQFF. The CDR3, as DNA: TGCGCCAGCAGCCACCGGGACAGGGGGGCAAGTGAGCAGTTCTTC.

This clonotype was counted between two and nine times. The chain recombines TRBV3-1 with TRBJ1-1; no clear D gene. The CDR3 is 12 amino acids. Germline V gene sequence: CDR1 LGHDT, CDR2 YNNKEL (reference sequence). Trimming removed 5 bases at V and 9 bases at J, with 13 bases between. The CDR3 loop reads CASSSEDGQAFF. The CDR3 nucleotides read TGTGCCAGCAGCTCTGAGGACGGCCAAGCTTTCTTT.

This clonotype came up many times. The chain employs TRBV9 and TRBJ2-5, with D uncertain. This CDR3 contains 15 residues. Germline lookup yields CDR1 SGDLS and CDR2 YYNGEE. Trimming pared 1 base from V and 2 bases from J, leaving 12 bases between. CDR3 coding DNA: TGTGCCAGCAGCGTAAGAGCCGGTTCTCAAGAGACCCAGTACTTC. As protein: CASSVRAGSQETQYF.

This clonotype occurred many times. This rearrangement joins TRBV10-3 to TRBJ1-5; 10 bases agree with TRBD1. V gave up 11 bases and J gave up 5 bases; unmatched junction bases: 9. The CDR3 consists of 14 residues. Germline V gene data show CDR1 as ENHRY and CDR2 as SYGVKD. The CDR3 coding sequence is TGTGCCCCAGACATGGGACAGGGGTATCAGCCCCAGCATTTT. Protein product: CAPDMGQGYQPQHF.

In this sample, this clonotype turned up a few times. A much larger clone lies one base from this, so it may be a read error. This chain connects TRBV12-3 or TRBV12-4 to TRBJ1-6, with no clear D. The V end lost 1 base, the J end lost 6 bases, and 7 bases lay between the germline ends. The CDR3 length is 14 residues. CDR3 loop: CASSLVGGNSPLHF. CDR3 bases: TGTGCCAGCAGTTTAGTCGGCGGTAATTCACCCCTCCACTTT.

In this sample, this clonotype turned up many times. The chain joins TRBV29-1 to TRBJ2-1; D remains ambiguous. Trimming took 7 bases from V and 5 from J, leaving 6 bases between them. The CDR3 consists of 10 residues. From germline, CDR1 is SQVTM and CDR2 ANQGSEA. The CDR3 here is CSGSNNEQFF. CDR3 coding DNA: TGCAGCGGGTCAAACAATGAGCAGTTCTTC.

The gene calls are TRBV27 and TRBJ2-7; D tentatively reads TRBD1 or TRBD2 (6 bases each). The CDR3 is 15 residues long. The ends were cut back, 3 bases at V and 2 bases at J, with 14 bases in the middle. CDR1 and CDR2 from the germline V gene are MNHEY and SMNVEV (reference sequence). This CDR3 is CASSLGGSITYEQYF. In DNA, the CDR3 is TGTGCCAGCAGTTTGGGGGGCAGTATTACCTACGAGCAGTACTTC.

This clonotype was seen at least ten times. The chain has TRBV7-2 and TRBJ1-2; 8 bases align to TRBD1. The CDR3 loop spans 14 amino acids. J lost 3 bases, V lost 4 bases, and 4 bases had no gene match. The germline CDR1 and CDR2 sequences are SGHTA and FQGNSA. In DNA, the CDR3 is TGTGCCAGCAGCTCACCGGACAGGGACTATGGCTACACCTTC. Protein sequence: CASSSPDRDYGYTF.

This chain links TRBV29-1 with TRBJ2-3, with 10 bases that match TRBD1. V dropped 7 bases and J dropped 2; count of bases not matched to a gene: 9. The CDR3 covers 15 residues. The V gene's germline CDR1 is SQVTM and CDR2 ANQGSEA. CDR3 in DNA: TGCAGCGCACCCGGACAGGGGGTTCTCACAGATACGCAGTATTTT. It codes for CSAPGQGVLTDTQYF.